The 16 T cell receptor beta chains below all came from one sample that was sequenced in a study of T-cell memory formation after mild COVID-19. TCRdb re-derived calls from the 5' RACE reads in MiXCR, one entry per CDR3 protein. The table records about 190,000 distinct CDR3 sequences, approximately 20% of them present only once. Sequences were obtained from PBMCs or a T cell subset sorted from them (not recorded which). The receptors shown here come from an adult woman who had mild COVID-19 (a few samples of this study predate the infection). Cell type and time point are not known.

This clonotype has more than one count but fewer than ten. V is TRBV5-1 and J is TRBJ2-1; D remains unclear. CDR1 SGHRS and CDR2 YFSETQ come from the germline V gene. The V end was cut by 7 bases, the J end by 5 bases, with 10 bases between. CDR3 length equals 12 residues. CDR3 loop: CASGSGDNEQFF. Written as DNA, the CDR3 is TGCGCCAGCGGATCAGGAGACAATGAGCAGTTCTTC.

There are a few counts of this clonotype. The chain has TRBV3-1 and TRBJ2-1; possibly TRBD1 or TRBD2 for D (5 bases each). Trimming pared 3 bases from V and 12 bases from J, leaving 27 bases between. CDR3 length: 17 residues. Per germline, CDR1 LGHDT and CDR2 YNNKEL (reference sequence). The CDR3 loop is CASSQEPGPKGGVGQFF. CDR3 nucleotide sequence: TGTGCCAGCAGCCAGGAACCGGGACCCAAGGGCGGAGTTGGGCAGTTCTTC.

The sample holds a few counts of this clonotype. The rearrangement uses TRBV10-3 and TRBJ1-6; TRBD1 matches 9 bases. The V gene's germline CDR1 is ENHRY and CDR2 SYGVKD. The CDR3 is 16 residues long. V was pared by 4 bases and J by 6 bases, with 7 bases of the junction left unmatched. CDR3 DNA sequence: TGTGCCATCAGTGGGGCCCGGACAGGGGTTAATTCACCCCTCCACTTT. Its translation: CAISGARTGVNSPLHF.

This clonotype was detected only a few times. V gene TRBV20-1 combines with J gene TRBJ2-3, with D tentatively TRBD1 or TRBD2 (5 bases each). The germline gives CDR1 DFQATT, CDR2 SNEGSKA (reference sequence). The CDR3 consists of 16 residues. V dropped 0 bases and J dropped 2 bases, with 15 bases sitting between them. The CDR3 bases are TGCAGTGCTAGAGATCGCGCCAGGGACGCCACAGATACGCAGTATTTT. It is translated as CSARDRARDATDTQYF.

The chain combines TRBV4-2 with TRBJ1-6; D is unclear. The length of the CDR3 is 15 residues. V gave up 5 bases and J gave up 10 bases, with 18 bases separating them. Germline V gene lookup returns CDR1 LGHNA and CDR2 YNFKEQ. CDR3 coding DNA: TGTGCCAGCAGCACTCGGACCCTAGGCGGATCACCCCTCCACTTT. This translates into CASSTRTLGGSPLHF.

The J gene is TRBJ1-2, the V gene TRBV27, with D uncertain. The V end was cut by 2 bases, the J end by 7 bases, with 14 bases between. Germline V gene sequence: CDR1 MNHEY, CDR2 SMNVEV (reference sequence). There are 14 residues in the CDR3. CDR3 loop: CASSLAPGGGGYTF. As DNA, the CDR3 is TGTGCCAGCAGTTTAGCCCCGGGAGGTGGTGGCTACACCTTC.

This clonotype was counted only a few times. J is TRBJ1-2 and V is TRBV5-1, with D uncertain. Between the trimmed V and J ends, which lost 7 bases and 0 bases, there was a span of 13 bases. Germline CDR1 and CDR2: SGHRS and YFSETQ. The CDR3 has 14 residues. CDR3 sequence (DNA): TGCGCCAGCCGGGCCTTAGGGTCTAACTATGGCTACACCTTC. Its translation: CASRALGSNYGYTF.

This clonotype appeared a few times. The rearrangement uses TRBV6-2 or TRBV6-3 and TRBJ2-5, with 9 bases lining up with TRBD2. The germline V gene has CDR1 MNHEY and CDR2 SVGEGT. The trim removed 6 bases at V and 7 bases at J, leaving 15 bases unmatched. The CDR3 is 16 residues long. DNA of the CDR3: TGTGCCAGCAGCTACAGGGCTAGCGGGGCCCTTGGGACCCAGTACTTC. This sequence encodes CASSYRASGALGTQYF.

This clonotype was counted between two and nine times. The rearrangement uses TRBV5-6 and TRBJ2-3; 10 bases map to TRBD2. The CDR3 is 15 residues long. Germline CDR1 is SGHDT and CDR2 is YYEEEE. Trimming at V came to 1 base and at J to 3 bases, leaving 2 bases not matched to a gene. The chain's CDR3 is CASSLKAGGTDTQYF. The CDR3 nucleotides read TGTGCCAGCAGCTTGAAAGCGGGAGGGACAGATACGCAGTATTTT.

Only a few counts were recorded for this clonotype. The chain combines TRBV24-1 with TRBJ1-1; D is unresolved. This CDR3 contains 14 residues. Germline assignment: CDR1 KGHDR and CDR2 SFDVKD. V dropped 9 bases and J dropped 5 bases, with 18 bases sitting between them. The CDR3, as DNA: TGTGCCACCGCCGCGGGTGGGGTTGGAACTGAAGCTTTCTTT. This codes for CATAAGGVGTEAFF.

The V call is TRBV9, the J call TRBJ1-2, with TRBD1 identical over 8 bases. Germline V gene data show CDR1 as SGDLS and CDR2 as YYNGEE. With V trimmed by 4 bases and J by 2 bases, 7 bases remained unmatched. This CDR3 has 15 residues. The CDR3 sequence is CASSPRTGLNYGYTF. DNA for the CDR3: TGTGCCAGCAGCCCCCGGACAGGGCTGAACTATGGCTACACCTTC.

This clonotype appeared a few times. The chain links TRBV20-1 to TRBJ2-5; D gene uncertain. Deletions cut 7 bases from V and 5 bases from J, with 8 bases between. This CDR3 contains 10 residues. CDR1 DFQATT and CDR2 SNEGSKA come from the germline V gene (reference sequence). The CDR3, as DNA: TGCAGTGGATTGGGGGAGACCCAGTACTTC. It translates to CSGLGETQYF.

This clonotype has just a few counts. The CDR3 spells CASSQGIAGGYGETQYF. For the CDR3, the DNA is TGCGCCAGCAGCCAAGGCATAGCGGGAGGTTATGGAGAGACCCAGTACTTC. The chain combines TRBV4-3 with TRBJ2-5, with 10 bases aligning to TRBD2. V lost 1 base to trimming and J lost 4 bases; unmatched junction nucleotides: 9. The CDR3 is made up of 17 amino acids. Per the germline V gene, CDR1 is LGHNA and CDR2 is YSLEER.

The rearrangement links TRBV20-1 to TRBJ1-2, with unresolved D. CDR3 size: 12 residues. V lost 3 bases to trimming and J lost 2 bases, with 7 bases between them. Germline CDR1 reads DFQATT; CDR2 reads SNEGSKA (reference sequence). The CDR3 bases are TGCAGTGCTAGTTTGGAGAACTATGGCTACACCTTC. Translating gives CSASLENYGYTF.

The rearrangement joins TRBV27 to TRBJ2-7, with D tentatively TRBD1 (6 bases). In germline, CDR1 is MNHEY, CDR2 SMNVEV (reference sequence). V shed 6 bases and J shed 3 bases, with 9 bases lying between them. The CDR3 contains 12 residues. The CDR3 region has the DNA TGTGCCAGCAGAAAACAGGGCTACGAGCAGTACTTC. This codes for CASRKQGYEQYF.

This rearrangement joins TRBV7-2 to TRBJ2-7; 7 bases line up with TRBD2. The CDR3 contains 17 residues. The ends lost 3 bases at V and 2 bases at J; junction bases unmatched: 13. From germline, CDR1 is SGHTA and CDR2 FQGNSA. Here the CDR3 reads CASSFHLRAGVPYEQYF. Written as DNA, the CDR3 is TGTGCCAGCAGCTTTCACCTTCGGGCGGGGGTGCCCTACGAGCAGTACTTC. The whole variable domain, filled in from reference TRBV7-2 and TRBJ2-7, reads GAGVSQSPSNKVTEKGKDVELRCDPISGHTALYWYRQSLGQGLEFLIYFQGNSAPDKSGLPSDRFSAERTGGSVSTLTIQRTQQEDSAVYLCASSFHLRAGVPYEQYFGPGTRLTVT.